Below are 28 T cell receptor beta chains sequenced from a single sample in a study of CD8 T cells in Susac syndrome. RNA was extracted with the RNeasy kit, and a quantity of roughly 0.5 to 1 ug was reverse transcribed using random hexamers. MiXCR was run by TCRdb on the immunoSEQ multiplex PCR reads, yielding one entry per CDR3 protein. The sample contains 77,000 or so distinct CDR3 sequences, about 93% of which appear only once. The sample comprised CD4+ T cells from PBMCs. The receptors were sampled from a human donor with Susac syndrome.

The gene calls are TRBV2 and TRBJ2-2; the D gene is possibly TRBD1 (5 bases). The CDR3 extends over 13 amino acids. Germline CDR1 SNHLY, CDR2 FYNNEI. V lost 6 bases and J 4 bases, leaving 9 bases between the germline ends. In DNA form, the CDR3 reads TGTGCCAGCAGAACAGGTTTCACCGGGGAGCTGTTTTTT. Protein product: CASRTGFTGELFF. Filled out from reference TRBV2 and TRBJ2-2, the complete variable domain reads EPEVTQTPSHQVTQMGQEVILRCVPISNHLYFYWYRQILGQKVEFLVSFYNNEISEKSEIFDDQFSVERPDGSNFTLKIRSTKLEDSAMYFCASRTGFTGELFFGEGSRLTVL.

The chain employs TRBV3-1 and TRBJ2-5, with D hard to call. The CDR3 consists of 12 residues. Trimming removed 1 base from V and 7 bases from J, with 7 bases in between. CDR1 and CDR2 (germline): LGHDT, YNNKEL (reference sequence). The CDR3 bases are TGTGCCAGCAGCCAAGGCCCGGGGACCCAGTACTTC. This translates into CASSQGPGTQYF.

The DNA of the CDR3 is TGCAGTGAGCTTAGCCACACCGGGGAGCTGTTTTTT. This gives the protein CSELSHTGELFF. J is TRBJ2-2 and V is TRBV29-1; D remains ambiguous. The CDR3 runs to 12 residues. In germline, CDR1 is SQVTM, CDR2 ANQGSEA.

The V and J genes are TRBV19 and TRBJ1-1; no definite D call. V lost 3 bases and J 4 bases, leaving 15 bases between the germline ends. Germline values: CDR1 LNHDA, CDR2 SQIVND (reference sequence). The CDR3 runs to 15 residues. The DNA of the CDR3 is TGTGCCAGTAGTATTCGGGAAGGGTTTGGCACTGAAGCTTTCTTT. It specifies CASSIREGFGTEAFF.

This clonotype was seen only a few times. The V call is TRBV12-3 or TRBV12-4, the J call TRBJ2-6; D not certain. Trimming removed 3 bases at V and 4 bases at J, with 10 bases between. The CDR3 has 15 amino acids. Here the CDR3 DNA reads TGTGCCAGCAGTTTGCGAGTCTCGGGGGCCAACGTCCTGACTTTC. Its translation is CASSLRVSGANVLTF.

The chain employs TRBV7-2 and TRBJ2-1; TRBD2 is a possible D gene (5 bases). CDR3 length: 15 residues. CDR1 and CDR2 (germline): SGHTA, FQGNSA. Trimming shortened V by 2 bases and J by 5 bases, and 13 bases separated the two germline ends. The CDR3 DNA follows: TGTGCCAGCAGCTTAAAGGCTAGCAACCACAATGAGCAGTTCTTC. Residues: CASSLKASNHNEQFF.

CDR3 nucleotides: TGTGCCAGCAGCCAAGATCTAGCGGGAGGGAACGAGCAGTACTTC. Translating gives CASSQDLAGGNEQYF. The rearrangement joins TRBV14 to TRBJ2-7; 12 nucleotides line up with TRBD2. V shed 0 bases, J shed 5 bases, and the junction held 2 bases outside the gene matches. Germline values: CDR1 SGHDN, CDR2 FVKESK. CDR3 length equals 15 residues. Combining the CDR3 with reference TRBV14 and TRBJ2-7 gives the whole variable domain EAGVTQFPSHSVIEKGQTVTLRCDPISGHDNLYWYRRVMGKEIKFLLHFVKESKQDESGMPNNRFLAERTGGTYSTLKVQPAELEDSGVYFCASSQDLAGGNEQYFGPGTRLTVT.

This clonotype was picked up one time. The CDR3: CASSLVGSYSPLHF. The CDR3 DNA sequence: TGCGCCAGCAGCTTGGTTGGGAGCTATTCACCCCTCCACTTT. The V call is TRBV5-1, the J call TRBJ1-6; D remains ambiguous. Germline loops: CDR1 SGHRS, CDR2 YFSETQ. The V gene lost 0 bases and the J gene lost 8 bases, with 9 bases spanning the gap. The CDR3 extends over 14 amino acids.

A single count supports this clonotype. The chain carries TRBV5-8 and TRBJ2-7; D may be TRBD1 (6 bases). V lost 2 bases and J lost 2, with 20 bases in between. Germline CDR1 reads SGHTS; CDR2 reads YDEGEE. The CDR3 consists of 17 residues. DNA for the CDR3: TGTGCCAGCAGCTTCGGGTATTACGCAGGGGCAACCTACGAGCAGTACTTC. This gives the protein CASSFGYYAGATYEQYF. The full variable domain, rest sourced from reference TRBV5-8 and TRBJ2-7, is EAGVTQSPTHLIKTRGQQATLRCSPISGHTSVYWYQQALGLGLQFLLWYDEGEERNRGNFPPRFSGRQFPNYSSELNVNALELEDSALYLCASSFGYYAGATYEQYFGPGTRLTVT.

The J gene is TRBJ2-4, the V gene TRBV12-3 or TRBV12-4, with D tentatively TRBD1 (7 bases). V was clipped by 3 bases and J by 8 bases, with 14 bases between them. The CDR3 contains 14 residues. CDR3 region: CASSLQGGSDIQYF. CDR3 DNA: TGTGCCAGCAGTTTGCAGGGGGGATCGGACATTCAGTACTTC.

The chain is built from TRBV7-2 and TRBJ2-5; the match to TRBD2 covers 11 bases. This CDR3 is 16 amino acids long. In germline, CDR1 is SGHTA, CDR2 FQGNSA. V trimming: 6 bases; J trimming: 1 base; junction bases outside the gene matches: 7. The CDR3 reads CASSFGLAGSQETQYF. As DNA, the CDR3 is TGTGCCAGCAGTTTCGGACTAGCGGGCTCCCAAGAGACCCAGTACTTC.

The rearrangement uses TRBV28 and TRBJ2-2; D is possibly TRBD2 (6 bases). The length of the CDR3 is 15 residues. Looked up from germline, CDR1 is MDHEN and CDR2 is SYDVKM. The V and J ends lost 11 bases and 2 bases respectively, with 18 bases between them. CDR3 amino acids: CAVIHRGSNTGELFF. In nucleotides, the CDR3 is TGTGCCGTTATCCATCGGGGGAGTAACACCGGGGAGCTGTTTTTT.

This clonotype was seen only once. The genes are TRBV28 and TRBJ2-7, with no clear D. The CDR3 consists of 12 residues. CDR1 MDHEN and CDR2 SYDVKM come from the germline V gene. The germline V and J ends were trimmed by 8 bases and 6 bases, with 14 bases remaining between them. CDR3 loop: CASFFVGSEQYF. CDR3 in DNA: TGTGCCAGCTTTTTTGTCGGCAGCGAGCAGTACTTC.

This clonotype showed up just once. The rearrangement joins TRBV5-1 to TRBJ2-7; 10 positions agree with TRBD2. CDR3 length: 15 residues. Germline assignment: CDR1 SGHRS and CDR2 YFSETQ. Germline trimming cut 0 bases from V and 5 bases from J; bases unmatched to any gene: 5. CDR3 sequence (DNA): TGCGCCAGCAGCTTGGGCCCAGCGGGAGGGAACGAGCAGTACTTC. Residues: CASSLGPAGGNEQYF.

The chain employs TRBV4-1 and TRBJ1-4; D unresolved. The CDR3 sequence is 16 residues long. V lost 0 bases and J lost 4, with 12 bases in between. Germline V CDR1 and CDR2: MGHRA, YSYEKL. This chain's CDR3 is CASSQETAGYNEKLFF. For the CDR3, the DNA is TGCGCCAGCAGCCAAGAGACCGCGGGGTATAATGAAAAACTGTTTTTT.

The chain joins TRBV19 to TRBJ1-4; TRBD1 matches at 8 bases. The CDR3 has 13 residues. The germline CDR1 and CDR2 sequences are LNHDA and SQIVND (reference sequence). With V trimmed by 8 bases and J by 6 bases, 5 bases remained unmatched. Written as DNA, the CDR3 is TGTGCCAGTTATGGACAGGGAGATGAAAAACTGTTTTTT. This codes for CASYGQGDEKLFF.

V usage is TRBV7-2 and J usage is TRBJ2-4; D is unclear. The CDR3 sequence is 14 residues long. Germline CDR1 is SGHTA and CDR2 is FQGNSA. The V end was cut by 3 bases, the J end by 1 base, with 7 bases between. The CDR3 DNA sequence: TGTGCCAGCAGCTTTAGTGGGGCCAAAAACATTCAGTACTTC. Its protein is CASSFSGAKNIQYF.

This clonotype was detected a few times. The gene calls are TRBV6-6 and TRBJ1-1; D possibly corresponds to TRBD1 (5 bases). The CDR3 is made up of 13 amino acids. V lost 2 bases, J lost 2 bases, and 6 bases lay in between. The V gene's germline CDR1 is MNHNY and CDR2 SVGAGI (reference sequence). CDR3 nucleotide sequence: TGTGCCAGCAGTTACCGGGGCAACACTGAAGCTTTCTTT. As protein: CASSYRGNTEAFF.

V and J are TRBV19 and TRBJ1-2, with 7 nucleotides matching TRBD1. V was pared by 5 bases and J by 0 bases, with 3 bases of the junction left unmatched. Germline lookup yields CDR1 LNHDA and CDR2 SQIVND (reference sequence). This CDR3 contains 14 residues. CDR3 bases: TGTGCCAGTAGTCGGACAGGATCTAACTATGGCTACACCTTC. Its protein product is CASSRTGSNYGYTF.

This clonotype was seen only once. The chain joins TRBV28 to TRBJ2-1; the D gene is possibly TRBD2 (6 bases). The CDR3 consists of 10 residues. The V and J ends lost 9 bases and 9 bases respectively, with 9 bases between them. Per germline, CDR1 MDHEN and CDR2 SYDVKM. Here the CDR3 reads CASGGGEQFF. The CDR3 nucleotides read TGTGCCAGTGGGGGAGGTGAGCAGTTCTTC.

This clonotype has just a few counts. CDR3 in DNA: TGCAGCGTCATTGGGACAGAAGCCTACGAGCAGTACTTC. Translated, it gives CSVIGTEAYEQYF. The V call is TRBV29-1, the J call TRBJ2-7, with TRBD1 identical over 7 bases. After removal of 6 bases from V and 2 bases from J, the junction contained 7 bases not matched to a gene. CDR1 and CDR2 (germline): SQVTM, ANQGSEA. This CDR3 has 13 residues.

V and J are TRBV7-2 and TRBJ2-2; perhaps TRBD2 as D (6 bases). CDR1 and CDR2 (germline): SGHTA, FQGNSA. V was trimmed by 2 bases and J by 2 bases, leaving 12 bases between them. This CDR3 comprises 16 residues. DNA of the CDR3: TGTGCCAGCAGCTTATCGGGAGTACTAAACACCGGGGAGCTGTTTTTT. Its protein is CASSLSGVLNTGELFF.

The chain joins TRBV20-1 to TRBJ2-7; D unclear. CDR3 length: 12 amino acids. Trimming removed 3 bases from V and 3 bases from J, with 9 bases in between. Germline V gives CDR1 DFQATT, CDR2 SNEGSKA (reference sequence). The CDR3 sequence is CSASNSNYEQYF. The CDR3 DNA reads TGCAGTGCTAGTAACAGCAACTACGAGCAGTACTTC.

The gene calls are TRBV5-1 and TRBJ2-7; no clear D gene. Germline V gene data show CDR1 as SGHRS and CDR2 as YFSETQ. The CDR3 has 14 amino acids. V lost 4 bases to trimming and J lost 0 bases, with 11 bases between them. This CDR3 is CASSPTEPSYEQYF. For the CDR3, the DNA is TGCGCCAGCAGCCCGACGGAGCCCTCCTACGAGCAGTACTTC.

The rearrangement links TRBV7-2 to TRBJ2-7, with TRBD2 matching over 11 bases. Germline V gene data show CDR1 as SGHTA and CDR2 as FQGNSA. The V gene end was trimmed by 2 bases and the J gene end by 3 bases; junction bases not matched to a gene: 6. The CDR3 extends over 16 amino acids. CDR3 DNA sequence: TGTGCCAGCAGCTTAATGGGACTAGCGGCCGTCTACGAGCAGTACTTC. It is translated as CASSLMGLAAVYEQYF. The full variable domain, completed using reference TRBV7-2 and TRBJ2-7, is GAGVSQSPSNKVTEKGKDVELRCDPISGHTALYWYRQSLGQGLEFLIYFQGNSAPDKSGLPSDRFSAERTGGSVSTLTIQRTQQEDSAVYLCASSLMGLAAVYEQYFGPGTRLTVT.

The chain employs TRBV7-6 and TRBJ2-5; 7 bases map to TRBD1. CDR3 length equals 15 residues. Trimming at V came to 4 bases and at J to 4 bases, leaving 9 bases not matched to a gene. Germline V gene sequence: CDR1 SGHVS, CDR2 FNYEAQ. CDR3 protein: CASSSSTGAGETQYF. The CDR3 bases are TGTGCCAGCAGCTCCAGCACAGGGGCGGGAGAGACCCAGTACTTC.

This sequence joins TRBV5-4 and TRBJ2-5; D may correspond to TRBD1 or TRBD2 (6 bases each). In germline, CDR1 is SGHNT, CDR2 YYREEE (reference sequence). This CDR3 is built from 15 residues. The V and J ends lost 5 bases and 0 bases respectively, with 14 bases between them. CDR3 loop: CASSLMGGYQETQYF. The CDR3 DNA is TGTGCCAGCAGTCTTATGGGGGGCTACCAAGAGACCCAGTACTTC.

The CDR3 bases are TGTGCCTGGAGTGTACTACAGGGGAATGGAAACACCATATATTTT. Encoded protein: CAWSVLQGNGNTIYF. The chain combines TRBV30 with TRBJ1-3, with 7 bases lining up with TRBD1. This CDR3 is 15 amino acids long. J lost 3 bases, V lost 0 bases, and 5 bases had no gene match. Germline CDR1 GTSNPN, CDR2 SVGIG (reference sequence).